Below, one TCR beta chain is given with its context. The antigen remains unidentified. This specimen belongs to a study of cytomegalovirus exposure and HLA in healthy donors. Amplification used 60 Vbeta primers and 13 Jbeta primers. TCRdb keeps only in-frame clones here, not all; method: immunoSEQ multiplex PCR. Found here are roughly 120,000 clones, around 70% of them singletons; the top ten hold about 5.5%. The study, taken as a whole, reports: In vitro data verified three CMV-associated chains as specific for CMV antigens. Analysis performed later found approximately 17,000 TCR beta sequences associated with HLA alleles at 0.05 false discovery rate. Roughly even sequencing depth across donors was the assumption behind the presence/absence analyses.

The sample comprised PBMCs. The receptor comes from a woman aged 70-85 years in good health and CMV-seropositive.

In nucleotides, the CDR3 is TGTGCCAGCAATGTACTAGCGGGGGGGAACGAGCAGTACTTC. It codes for CASNVLAGGNEQYF. The V call is TRBV6-5, the J call TRBJ2-7; TRBD2 matches at 13 bases. V lost 7 bases and J lost 5; bases outside the gene matches: 5. Germline loops: CDR1 MNHEY, CDR2 SVGAGI. The CDR3 runs 14 residues.